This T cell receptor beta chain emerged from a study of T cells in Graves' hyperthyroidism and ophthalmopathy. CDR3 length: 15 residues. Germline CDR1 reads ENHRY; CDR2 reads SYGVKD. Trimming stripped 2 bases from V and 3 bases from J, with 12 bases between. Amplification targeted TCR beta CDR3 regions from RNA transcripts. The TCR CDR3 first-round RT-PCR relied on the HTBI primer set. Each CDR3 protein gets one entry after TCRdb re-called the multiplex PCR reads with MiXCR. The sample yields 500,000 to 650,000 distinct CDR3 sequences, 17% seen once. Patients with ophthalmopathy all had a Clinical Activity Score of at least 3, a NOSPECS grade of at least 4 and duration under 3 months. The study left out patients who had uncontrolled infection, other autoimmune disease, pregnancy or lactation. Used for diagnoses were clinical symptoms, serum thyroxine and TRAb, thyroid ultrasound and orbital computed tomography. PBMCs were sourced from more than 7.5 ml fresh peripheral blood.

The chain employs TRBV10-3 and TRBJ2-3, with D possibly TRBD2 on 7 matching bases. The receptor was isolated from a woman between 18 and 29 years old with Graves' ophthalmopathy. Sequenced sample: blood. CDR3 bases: TGTGCCATCAGTGAGGGGGGGGCCGCTACAGATACGCAGTATTTT. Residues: CAISEGGAATDTQYF.